The rows below give T cell receptor beta chains drawn from one sample of a study of lymphopenia after photon versus proton radiotherapy. Here immunoSEQ multiplex PCR was the method, and the copy in TCRdb shows in-frame clones only, minus some. Of some 31,000 clones in the sample, 84% were seen once. The sample here was peripheral blood, taken from a patient treated with proton-based radiotherapy. Source of these receptors: a woman between 65 and 79 years old with pancreatic cancer. Both conserved end residues are part of each CDR3. The D gene is left open where the match is weak. A row's size may be missing; if present it is once, few, many or a size class.

d_gene	v_gene	abundance	j_gene	CDR3nt	CDR3aa
.	TRBV13	.	TRBJ2-3	TGTGCCAGCAGCTTAAGAGTCTTTTCTAGCACAGATACGCAGTATTTT	CASSLRVFSSTDTQYF
.	TRBV19	.	TRBJ1-1	TGTGCCAGTAGTATTAGCGGCACCTCCCAAACTGAAGCTTTCTTT	CASSISGTSQTEAFF
.	TRBV6-6	once	TRBJ1-6	TGTGCCAGCACAGAAAACTATAATTCACCCCTCCACTTT	CASTENYNSPLHF
.	TRBV9	.	TRBJ2-7	TGTGCCAGCAGCGTAGCCGGTCAGGAAGTCTACGAGCAGTACTTC	CASSVAGQEVYEQYF
TRBD1	TRBV5-5	.	TRBJ2-5	TGTGCCAGCAGCTCCATGACAGGGACGGAGACCCAGTACTTC	CASSSMTGTETQYF
.	TRBV2	.	TRBJ1-2	TGTGCCAGCGGGGGGGCAGGAGGCTATGGCTACACCTTC	CASGGAGGYGYTF
.	TRBV7-8	.	TRBJ1-1	TGTGCCAGCAGCGTCTCATTCGGTATGAACACTGAAGCTTTCTTT	CASSVSFGMNTEAFF
.	TRBV6-6	.	TRBJ1-1	TGTGCCAGCAGTTACGGACCGATGAACACTGAAGCTTTCTTT	CASSYGPMNTEAFF
TRBD1	TRBV28	once	TRBJ1-4	TGTGCCAGCAGTTCAGTTGACAGGGAGGAAAAACTGTTTTTT	CASSSVDREEKLFF
.	TRBV5-6	few	TRBJ1-1	TGTGCCAGCAGCTTATGGGGGGCTAGGGACACTGAAGCTTTCTTT	CASSLWGARDTEAFF
.	TRBV29-1	.	TRBJ1-2	TGCAGCGCCGCAGGGGAACTCGGCTATGGCTACACCTTC	CSAAGELGYGYTF